The next 8 T cell receptor beta chains were all read from a single sample in a study of T cell repertoires in cytomegalovirus infection. The antigens for these receptors are not known. TCRdb processed the reads anew with MiXCR; each CDR3 protein has one entry. The sample has under 850,000 distinct CDR3 sequences; roughly 33% are singletons. The sample in question was cultured PBMCs, obtained from culture after CMV antigen stimulation. Receptors originate from a human donor in good health (CMV status not recorded). Some clones in this sample may be carry-over from other donors' samples.

The chain couples TRBV5-6 to TRBJ2-7, with D perhaps being TRBD1 or TRBD2 (5 bases each). Trimming removed 4 bases from V and 3 bases from J, with 17 bases in between. Germline CDR1 SGHDT, CDR2 YYEEEE. The CDR3 is made up of 15 amino acids. CDR3 nucleotide sequence: TGTGCCAGCAGCACCGGGAAATTTGGGGGCTACGAGCAGTACTTC. It is translated as CASSTGKFGGYEQYF.

This clonotype was seen a few times. The V gene is TRBV12-5, the J gene TRBJ2-1; D might be TRBD2 (5 bases). The CDR3 runs 17 residues. CDR1 and CDR2 (germline): LGHNT, FRNRAP. Trimming shortened V by 2 bases and J by 0 bases, and 14 bases separated the two germline ends. The CDR3 loop is CASGLTIALSSYNEQFF. CDR3 in DNA: TGTGCTAGTGGTTTGACCATAGCGTTAAGCTCCTACAATGAGCAGTTCTTC.

The V and J genes are TRBV7-2 and TRBJ1-4, with D possibly matching TRBD1 (5 bases). CDR1 is SGHTA and CDR2 is FQGNSA in the germline V gene. The CDR3 contains 15 residues. Trimming stripped 0 bases from V and 2 bases from J, with 7 bases between. The CDR3 nucleotides are TGTGCCAGCAGCTTAGCGGGACGGACTAATGAAAAACTGTTTTTT. Translated: CASSLAGRTNEKLFF.

This clonotype was recorded at least ten times. This rearrangement joins TRBV7-2 to TRBJ1-1, with D maybe TRBD1 (5 bases). The CDR3 runs to 12 residues. With 4 bases removed from V and 8 bases from J, the gap between germline ends came to 11 bases. Germline V lookup: CDR1 SGHTA, CDR2 FQGNSA. CDR3 amino acids: CASSWQGTEAFF. The DNA for the CDR3 is TGTGCCAGCAGCTGGCAGGGAACCGAAGCTTTCTTT.

A few counts support this clonotype. The chain links TRBV7-6 to TRBJ1-1; D gene unclear. This CDR3 contains 13 residues. The germline V gene has CDR1 SGHVS and CDR2 FNYEAQ. Trimming cost V 5 bases and J 7 bases, with 14 bases left between them. The CDR3 sequence: CASSPLGLVEAFF. The CDR3 DNA is TGTGCCAGCAGCCCCCTAGGGTTAGTTGAAGCTTTCTTT.

V gene TRBV4-1 combines with J gene TRBJ1-1, with TRBD1 as a possible D gene (5 bases). CDR1 and CDR2 from the germline V gene are MGHRA and YSYEKL. There are 14 residues in the CDR3. V dropped 0 bases and J dropped 5 bases, with 10 bases sitting between them. CDR3 protein: CASSQEKGWTEAFF. The CDR3 DNA reads as TGCGCCAGCAGCCAAGAAAAGGGGTGGACTGAAGCTTTCTTT.

CDR3: CSVVGDRGSYEQYF. Here the CDR3 DNA reads TGCAGCGTTGTAGGTGACAGGGGATCCTACGAGCAGTACTTC. The genes are TRBV29-1 and TRBJ2-7, with 8 bases identical to TRBD1. This CDR3 has 14 residues. Germline CDR1 is SQVTM and CDR2 is ANQGSEA. Unmatched junction bases numbered 6, after V lost 4 bases and J lost 1 base.

This clonotype was counted a few times. The V and J genes are TRBV4-2 and TRBJ1-1, with D hard to call. Germline V gene lookup returns CDR1 LGHNA and CDR2 YNFKEQ. V lost 0 bases to trimming and J lost 10 bases, with 12 bases between them. The CDR3 is 13 residues long. CDR3 DNA sequence: TGTGCCAGCAGCCAAGAGAGACGGGCGGCAGCTTTCTTT. This sequence encodes CASSQERRAAAFF.